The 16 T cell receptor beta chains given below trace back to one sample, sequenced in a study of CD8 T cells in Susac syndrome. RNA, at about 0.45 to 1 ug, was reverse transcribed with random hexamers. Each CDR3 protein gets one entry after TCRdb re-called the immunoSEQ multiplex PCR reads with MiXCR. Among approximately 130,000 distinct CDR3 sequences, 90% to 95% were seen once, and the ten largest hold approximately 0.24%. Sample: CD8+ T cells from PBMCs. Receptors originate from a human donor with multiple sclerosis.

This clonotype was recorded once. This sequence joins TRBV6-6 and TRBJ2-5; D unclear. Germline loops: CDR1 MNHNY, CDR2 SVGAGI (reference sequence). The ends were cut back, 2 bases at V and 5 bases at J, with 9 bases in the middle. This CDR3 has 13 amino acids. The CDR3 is CASSYMGPETQYF. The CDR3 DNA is TGTGCCAGCAGTTACATGGGCCCGGAGACCCAGTACTTC.

The CDR3: CASSQVGAWGLGAFF. The CDR3 region has the DNA TGTGCCAGCAGCCAAGTCGGGGCCTGGGGCTTGGGGGCTTTCTTT. V usage is TRBV3-1 and J usage is TRBJ1-1, with TRBD1 as a possible D gene (5 bases). V was cut by 1 base and J by 11 bases, with 20 bases left in between. The CDR3 extends over 15 amino acids. The V gene's germline CDR1 is LGHDT and CDR2 YNNKEL (reference sequence).

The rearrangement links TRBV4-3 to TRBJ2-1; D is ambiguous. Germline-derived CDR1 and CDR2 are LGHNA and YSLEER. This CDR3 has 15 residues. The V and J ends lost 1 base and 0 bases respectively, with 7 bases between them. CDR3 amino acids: CASSQGAISYNEQFF. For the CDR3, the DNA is TGCGCCAGCAGCCAAGGAGCGATCTCCTACAATGAGCAGTTCTTC.

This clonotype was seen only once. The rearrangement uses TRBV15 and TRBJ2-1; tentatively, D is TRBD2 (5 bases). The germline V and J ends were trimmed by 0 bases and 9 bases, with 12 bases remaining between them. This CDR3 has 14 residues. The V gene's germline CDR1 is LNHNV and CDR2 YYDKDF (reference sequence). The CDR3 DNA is TGTGCCACCAGCAGAGATCGAGGCGGGCCTGAGCAGTTCTTC. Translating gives CATSRDRGGPEQFF.

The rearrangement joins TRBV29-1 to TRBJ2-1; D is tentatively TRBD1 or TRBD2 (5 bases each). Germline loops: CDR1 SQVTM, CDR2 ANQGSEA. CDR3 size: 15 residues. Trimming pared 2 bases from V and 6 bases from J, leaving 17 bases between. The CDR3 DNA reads TGCAGCGTTGAACCCGGGACCCGCGTCTCCAATGAGCAGTTCTTC. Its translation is CSVEPGTRVSNEQFF.

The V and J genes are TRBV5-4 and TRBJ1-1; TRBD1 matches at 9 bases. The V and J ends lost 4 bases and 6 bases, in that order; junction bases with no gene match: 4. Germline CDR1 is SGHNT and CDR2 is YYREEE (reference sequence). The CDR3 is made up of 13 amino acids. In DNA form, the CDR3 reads TGTGCCAGCAGCGGGGACAGGGCAGCTGAAGCTTTCTTT. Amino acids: CASSGDRAAEAFF.

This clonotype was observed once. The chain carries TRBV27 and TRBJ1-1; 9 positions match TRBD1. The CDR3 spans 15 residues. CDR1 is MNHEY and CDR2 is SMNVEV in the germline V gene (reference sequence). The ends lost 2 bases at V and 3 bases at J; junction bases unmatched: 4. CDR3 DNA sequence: TGTGCCAGCAGTTTAAATGGACAGGGGTACACTGAAGCTTTCTTT. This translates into CASSLNGQGYTEAFF.

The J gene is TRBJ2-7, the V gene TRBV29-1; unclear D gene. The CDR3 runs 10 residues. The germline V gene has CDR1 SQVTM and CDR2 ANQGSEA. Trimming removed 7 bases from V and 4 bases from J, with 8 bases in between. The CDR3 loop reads CSAQEYEQYF. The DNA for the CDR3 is TGCAGCGCACAAGAGTACGAGCAGTACTTC.

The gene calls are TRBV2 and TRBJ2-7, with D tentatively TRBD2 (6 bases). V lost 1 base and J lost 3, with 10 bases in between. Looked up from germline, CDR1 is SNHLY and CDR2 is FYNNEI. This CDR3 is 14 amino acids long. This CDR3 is CASSEVGLRYEQYF. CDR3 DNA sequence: TGTGCCAGCAGTGAAGTGGGACTGCGCTACGAGCAGTACTTC.

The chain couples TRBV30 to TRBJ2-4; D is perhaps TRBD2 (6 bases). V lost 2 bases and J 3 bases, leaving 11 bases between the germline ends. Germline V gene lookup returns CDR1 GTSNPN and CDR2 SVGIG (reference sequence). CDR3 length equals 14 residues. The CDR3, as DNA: TGTGCCTGGAGTAGGGAGGAGGGCAAAAACATTCAGTACTTC. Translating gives CAWSREEGKNIQYF.

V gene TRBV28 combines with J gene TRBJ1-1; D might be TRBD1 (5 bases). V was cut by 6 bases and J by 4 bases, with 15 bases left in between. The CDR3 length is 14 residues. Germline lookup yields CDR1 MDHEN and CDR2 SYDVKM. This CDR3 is CASRPTGLGTEAFF. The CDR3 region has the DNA TGTGCCAGCAGACCGACGGGGCTGGGCACTGAAGCTTTCTTT.

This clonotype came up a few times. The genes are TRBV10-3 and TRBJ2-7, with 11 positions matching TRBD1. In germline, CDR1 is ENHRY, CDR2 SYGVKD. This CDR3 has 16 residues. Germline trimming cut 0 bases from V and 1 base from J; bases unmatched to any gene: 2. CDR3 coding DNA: TGTGCCATCAGTGAGTCCGGGACAGGGGGTTCCTACGAGCAGTACTTC. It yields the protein CAISESGTGGSYEQYF.

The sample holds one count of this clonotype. CDR3 amino acids: CASSESWGGDTEAFF. DNA of the CDR3: TGTGCCAGCAGCGAATCCTGGGGGGGTGACACTGAAGCTTTCTTT. The rearrangement uses TRBV7-9 and TRBJ1-1; a weak D match, TRBD1 (5 bases). The V gene lost 5 bases and the J gene lost 3 bases, with 16 bases spanning the gap. The V gene's germline CDR1 is SEHNR and CDR2 FQNEAQ (reference sequence). This CDR3 region has 15 residues.

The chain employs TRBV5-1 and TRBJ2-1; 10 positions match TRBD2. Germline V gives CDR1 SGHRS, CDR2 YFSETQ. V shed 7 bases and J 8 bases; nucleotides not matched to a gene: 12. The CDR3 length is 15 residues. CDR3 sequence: CASGGGTSDIHEQFF. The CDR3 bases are TGCGCCAGCGGTGGAGGGACTAGCGATATCCATGAGCAGTTCTTC.

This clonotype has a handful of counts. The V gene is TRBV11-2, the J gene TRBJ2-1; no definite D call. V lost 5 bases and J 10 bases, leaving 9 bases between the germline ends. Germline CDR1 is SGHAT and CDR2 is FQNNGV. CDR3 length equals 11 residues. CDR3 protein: CASSQLEEQFF. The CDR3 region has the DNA TGTGCCAGCAGCCAGCTGGAGGAGCAGTTCTTC.

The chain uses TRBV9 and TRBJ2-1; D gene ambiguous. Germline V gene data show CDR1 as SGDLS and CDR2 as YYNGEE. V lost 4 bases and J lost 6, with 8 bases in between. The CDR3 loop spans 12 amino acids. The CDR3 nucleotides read TGTGCCAGCAGCCCGATTGGCAATGAGCAGTTCTTC. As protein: CASSPIGNEQFF.